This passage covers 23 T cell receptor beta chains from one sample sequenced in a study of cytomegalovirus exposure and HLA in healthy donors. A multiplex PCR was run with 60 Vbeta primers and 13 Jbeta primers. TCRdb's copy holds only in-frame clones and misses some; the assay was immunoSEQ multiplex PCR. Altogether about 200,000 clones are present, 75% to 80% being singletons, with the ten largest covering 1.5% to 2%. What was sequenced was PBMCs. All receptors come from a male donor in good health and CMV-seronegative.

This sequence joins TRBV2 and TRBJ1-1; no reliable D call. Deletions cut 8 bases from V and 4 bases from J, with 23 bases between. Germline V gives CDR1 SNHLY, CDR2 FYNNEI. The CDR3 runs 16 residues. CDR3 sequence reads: CASQKEGAQISTEAFF. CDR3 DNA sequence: TGTGCCAGCCAGAAGGAGGGCGCCCAGATATCCACTGAAGCTTTCTTT.

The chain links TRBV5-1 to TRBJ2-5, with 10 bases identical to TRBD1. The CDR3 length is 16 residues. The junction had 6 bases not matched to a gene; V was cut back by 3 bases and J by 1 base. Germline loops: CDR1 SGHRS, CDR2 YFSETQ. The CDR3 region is CASSYAGTGVQETQYF. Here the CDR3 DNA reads TGCGCCAGCAGCTACGCCGGGACAGGGGTCCAAGAGACCCAGTACTTC.

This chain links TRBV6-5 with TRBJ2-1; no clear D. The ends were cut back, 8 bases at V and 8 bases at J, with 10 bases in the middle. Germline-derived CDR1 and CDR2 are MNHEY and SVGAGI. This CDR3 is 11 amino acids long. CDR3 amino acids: CASRVGYEQFF. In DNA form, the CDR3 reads TGTGCCAGCCGAGTCGGTTATGAGCAGTTCTTC.

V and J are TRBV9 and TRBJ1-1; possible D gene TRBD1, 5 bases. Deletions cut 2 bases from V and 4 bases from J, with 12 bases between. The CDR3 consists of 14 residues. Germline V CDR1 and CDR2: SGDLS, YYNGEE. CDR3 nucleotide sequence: TGTGCCAGCAGCGTGGGGGGGTTGAGCACTGAAGCTTTCTTT. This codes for CASSVGGLSTEAFF.

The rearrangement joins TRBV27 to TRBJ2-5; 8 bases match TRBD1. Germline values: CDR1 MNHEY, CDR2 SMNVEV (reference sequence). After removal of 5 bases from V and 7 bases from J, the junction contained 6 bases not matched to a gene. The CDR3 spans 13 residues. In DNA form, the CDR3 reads TGTGCCAGCAGTCGGACAGGGAGCGGGACCCAGTACTTC. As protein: CASSRTGSGTQYF.

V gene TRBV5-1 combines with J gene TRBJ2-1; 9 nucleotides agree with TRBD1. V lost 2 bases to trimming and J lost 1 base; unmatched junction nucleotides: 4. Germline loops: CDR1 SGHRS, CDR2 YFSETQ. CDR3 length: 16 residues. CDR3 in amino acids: CASSLTGTGSYNEQFF. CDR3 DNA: TGCGCCAGCAGCTTAACCGGGACAGGGTCCTACAATGAGCAGTTCTTC.

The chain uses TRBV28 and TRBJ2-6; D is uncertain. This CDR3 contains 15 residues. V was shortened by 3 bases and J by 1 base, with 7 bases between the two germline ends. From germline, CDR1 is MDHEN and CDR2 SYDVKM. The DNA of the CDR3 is TGTGCCAGCAGTTTCGAGACTTCTGGGGCCAACGTCCTGACTTTC. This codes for CASSFETSGANVLTF.

CDR3 sequence (DNA): TGTGCCAGCAGCGTGAGCGGGGCCCGCACAGATACGCAGTATTTT. This translates into CASSVSGARTDTQYF. V gene TRBV9 combines with J gene TRBJ2-3; TRBD2 aligns across 7 bases. The V and J ends lost 2 bases and 1 base, in that order; junction bases with no gene match: 4. The length of the CDR3 is 15 residues. The germline V gene encodes CDR1 SGDLS and CDR2 YYNGEE. The full variable domain, its missing parts supplied by reference TRBV9 and TRBJ2-3, is DSGVTQTPKHLITATGQRVTLRCSPRSGDLSVYWYQQSLDQGLQFLIQYYNGEERAKGNILERFSAQQFPDLHSELNLSSLELGDSALYFCASSVSGARTDTQYFGPGTRLTVL.

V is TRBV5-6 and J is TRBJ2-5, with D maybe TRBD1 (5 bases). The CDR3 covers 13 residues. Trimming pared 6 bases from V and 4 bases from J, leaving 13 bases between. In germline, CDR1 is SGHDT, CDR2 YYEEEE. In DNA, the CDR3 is TGTGCCAGCACCCAAGGGGTTCTAGAGACCCAGTACTTC. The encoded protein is CASTQGVLETQYF.

CDR3 sequence reads: CASSLGGGVDEQYF. CDR3 DNA: TGTGCCAGCTCACTTGGGGGGGGTGTGGACGAGCAGTACTTC. J is TRBJ2-7 and V is TRBV18; 7 positions match TRBD2. Per germline, CDR1 KGHSH and CDR2 LQKENI. J was trimmed by 5 bases and V by 4 bases; bases with no gene match: 8. The CDR3 spans 14 residues.

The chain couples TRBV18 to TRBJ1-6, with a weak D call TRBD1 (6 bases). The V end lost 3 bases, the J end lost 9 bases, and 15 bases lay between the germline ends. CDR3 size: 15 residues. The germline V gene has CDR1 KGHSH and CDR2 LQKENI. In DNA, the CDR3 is TGTGCCAGCTCACCTGGGGCAGGGGATTTTTCACCCCTCCACTTT. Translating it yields CASSPGAGDFSPLHF.

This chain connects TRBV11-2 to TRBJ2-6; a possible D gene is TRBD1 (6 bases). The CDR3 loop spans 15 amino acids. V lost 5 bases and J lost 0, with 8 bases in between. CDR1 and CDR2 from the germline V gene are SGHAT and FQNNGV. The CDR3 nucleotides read TGTGCCAGCAGCCGACAGGTCTCTGGGGCCAACGTCCTGACTTTC. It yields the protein CASSRQVSGANVLTF.

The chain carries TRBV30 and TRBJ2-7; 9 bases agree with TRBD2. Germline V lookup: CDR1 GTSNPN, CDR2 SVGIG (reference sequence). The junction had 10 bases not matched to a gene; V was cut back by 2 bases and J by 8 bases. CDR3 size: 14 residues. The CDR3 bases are TGTGCCTGGAGTCAGAAGGCGGGGGGGCCAAAGCAGTACTTC. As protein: CAWSQKAGGPKQYF.

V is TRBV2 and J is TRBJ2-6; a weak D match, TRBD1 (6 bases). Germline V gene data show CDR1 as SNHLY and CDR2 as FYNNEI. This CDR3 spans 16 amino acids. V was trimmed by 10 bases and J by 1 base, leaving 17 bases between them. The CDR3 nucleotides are TGTGCCATTGCTCCAGGGGTGCATTCTGGGGCCAACGTCCTGACTTTC. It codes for CAIAPGVHSGANVLTF.

CDR3 nucleotides: TGCGCCAGCAGCTTGGAAGGGGGCTCCGGGGAGCTGTTTTTT. Protein sequence: CASSLEGGSGELFF. This chain uses TRBV5-1 with TRBJ2-2; 7 positions agree with TRBD1. Germline CDR1 reads SGHRS; CDR2 reads YFSETQ. CDR3 length: 14 residues. V shed 0 bases, J shed 6 bases, and the junction held 2 bases outside the gene matches.

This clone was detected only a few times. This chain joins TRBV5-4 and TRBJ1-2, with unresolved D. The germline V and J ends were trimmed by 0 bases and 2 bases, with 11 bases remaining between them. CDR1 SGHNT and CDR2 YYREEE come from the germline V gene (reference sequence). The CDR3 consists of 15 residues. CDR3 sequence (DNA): TGTGCCAGCAGCTTGGAGCCGGAGGGAAACTATGGCTACACCTTC. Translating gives CASSLEPEGNYGYTF.

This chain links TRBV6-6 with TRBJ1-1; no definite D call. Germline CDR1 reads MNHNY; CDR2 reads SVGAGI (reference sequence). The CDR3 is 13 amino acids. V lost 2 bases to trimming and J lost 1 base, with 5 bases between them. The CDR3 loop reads CASSYGRNTEAFF. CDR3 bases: TGTGCCAGCAGTTACGGCAGGAACACTGAAGCTTTCTTT.

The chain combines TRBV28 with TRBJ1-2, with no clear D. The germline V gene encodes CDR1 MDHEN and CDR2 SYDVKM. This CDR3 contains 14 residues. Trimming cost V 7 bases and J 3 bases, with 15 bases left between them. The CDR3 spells CASMVEGADYGYTF. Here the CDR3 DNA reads TGTGCCAGCATGGTAGAGGGAGCCGACTATGGCTACACCTTC.

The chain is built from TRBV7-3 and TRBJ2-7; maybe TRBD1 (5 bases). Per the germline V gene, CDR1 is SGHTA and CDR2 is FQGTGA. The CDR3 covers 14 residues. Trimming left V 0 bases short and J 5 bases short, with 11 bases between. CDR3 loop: CASSLTGAHHEQYF. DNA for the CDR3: TGTGCCAGCAGCTTAACAGGGGCTCACCACGAGCAGTACTTC. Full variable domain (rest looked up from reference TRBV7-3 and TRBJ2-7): GAGVSQTPSNKVTEKGKYVELRCDPISGHTALYWYRQSLGQGPEFLIYFQGTGAADDSGLPNDRFFAVRPEGSVSTLKIQRTERGDSAVYLCASSLTGAHHEQYFGPGTRLTVT.

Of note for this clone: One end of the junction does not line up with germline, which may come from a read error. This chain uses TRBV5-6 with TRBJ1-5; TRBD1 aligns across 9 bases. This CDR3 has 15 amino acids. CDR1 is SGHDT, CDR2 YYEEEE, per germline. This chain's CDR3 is CVSSSHRGLDQPQHF. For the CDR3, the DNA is TGTGTCAGCAGCTCCCACAGGGGGCTGGATCAGCCCCAGCATTTT.

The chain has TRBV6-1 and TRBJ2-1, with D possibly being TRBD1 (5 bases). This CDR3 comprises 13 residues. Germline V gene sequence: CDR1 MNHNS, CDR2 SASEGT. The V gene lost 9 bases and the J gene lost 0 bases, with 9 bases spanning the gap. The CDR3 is CASPGHSYNEQFF. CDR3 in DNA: TGTGCCAGTCCAGGGCACTCCTACAATGAGCAGTTCTTC.

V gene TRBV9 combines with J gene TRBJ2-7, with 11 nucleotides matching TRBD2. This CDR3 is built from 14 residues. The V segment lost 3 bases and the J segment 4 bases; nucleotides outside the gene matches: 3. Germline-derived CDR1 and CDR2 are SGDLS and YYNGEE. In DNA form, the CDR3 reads TGTGCCAGCAGCGCCGGGACTAGCGGTTACGAGCAGTACTTC. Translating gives CASSAGTSGYEQYF.

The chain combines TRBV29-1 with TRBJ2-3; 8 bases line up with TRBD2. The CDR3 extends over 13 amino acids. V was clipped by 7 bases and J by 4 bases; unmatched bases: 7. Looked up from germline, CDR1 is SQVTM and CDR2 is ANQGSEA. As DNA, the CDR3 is TGCAGCGCTCGAGCGGGAGCCCCAGATACGCAGTATTTT. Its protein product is CSARAGAPDTQYF.